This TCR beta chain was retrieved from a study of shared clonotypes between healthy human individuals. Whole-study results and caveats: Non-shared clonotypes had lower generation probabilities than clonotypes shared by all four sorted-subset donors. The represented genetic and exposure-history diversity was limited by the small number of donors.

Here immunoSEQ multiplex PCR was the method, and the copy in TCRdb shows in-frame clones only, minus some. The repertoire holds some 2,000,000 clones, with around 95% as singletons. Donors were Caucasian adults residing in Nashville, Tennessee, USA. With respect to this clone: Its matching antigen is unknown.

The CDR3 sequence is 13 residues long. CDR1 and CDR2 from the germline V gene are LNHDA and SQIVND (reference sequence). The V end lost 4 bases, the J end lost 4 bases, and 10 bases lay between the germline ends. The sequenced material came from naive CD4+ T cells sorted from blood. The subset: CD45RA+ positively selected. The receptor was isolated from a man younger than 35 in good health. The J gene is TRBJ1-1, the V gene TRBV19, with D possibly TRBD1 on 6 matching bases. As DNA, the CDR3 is TGTGCCAGTAGTAGAATACAGGGCACTGAAGCTTTCTTT. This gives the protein CASSRIQGTEAFF.